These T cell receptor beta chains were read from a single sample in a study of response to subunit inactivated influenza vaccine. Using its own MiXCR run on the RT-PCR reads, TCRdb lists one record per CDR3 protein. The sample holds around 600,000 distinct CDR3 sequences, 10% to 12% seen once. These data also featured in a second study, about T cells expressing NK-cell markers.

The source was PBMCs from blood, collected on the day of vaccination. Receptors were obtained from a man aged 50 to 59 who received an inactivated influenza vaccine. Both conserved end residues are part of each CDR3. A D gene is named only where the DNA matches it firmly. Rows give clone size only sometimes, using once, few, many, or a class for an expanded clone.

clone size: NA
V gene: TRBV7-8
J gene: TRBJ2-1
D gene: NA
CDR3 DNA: TGTGCCAGCAGCTTAAACCTGGGGTTCAATGAGCAGTTCTTC
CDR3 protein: CASSLNLGFNEQFF

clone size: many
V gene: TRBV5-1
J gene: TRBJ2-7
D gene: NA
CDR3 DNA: TGCGCCAGCAGCTTGGCCCCGGACAGCTCCTACGAGCAGTACTTC
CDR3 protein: CASSLAPDSSYEQYF

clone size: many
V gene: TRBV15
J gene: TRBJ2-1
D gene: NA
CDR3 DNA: TGTGCCACCAGCAGTTCGGGGGCTTCCTACAATGAGCAGTTCTTC
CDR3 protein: CATSSSGASYNEQFF

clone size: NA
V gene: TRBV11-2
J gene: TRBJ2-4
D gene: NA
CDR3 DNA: TGTGCCAGCAGCTTAACCGGGGTTGGGATTCAGTACTTC
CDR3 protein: CASSLTGVGIQYF

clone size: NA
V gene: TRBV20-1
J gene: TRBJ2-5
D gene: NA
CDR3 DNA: TGCAGTGCTAGAGACAGACTCCAAGAGACCCAGTACTTC
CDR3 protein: CSARDRLQETQYF

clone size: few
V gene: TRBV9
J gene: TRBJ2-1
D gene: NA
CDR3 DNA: TGTGCCAGCAGCCCTGGAGGGCCTTCCTACAATGAGCAGTTCTTC
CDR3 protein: CASSPGGPSYNEQFF

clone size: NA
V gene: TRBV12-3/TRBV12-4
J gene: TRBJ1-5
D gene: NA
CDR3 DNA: TGTGCCAGCAGTTTACAGAGGGGCAATCAGCACCAGCATTTT
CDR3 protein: CASSLQRGNQHQHF

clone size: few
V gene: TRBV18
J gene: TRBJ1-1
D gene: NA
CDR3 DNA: TGTGCCAGCTCACGGACACGGGACACTGAAGCTTTCTTT
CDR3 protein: CASSRTRDTEAFF

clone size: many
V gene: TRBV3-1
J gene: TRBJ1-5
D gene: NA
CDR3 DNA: TGTGCCAGCAGCCAACAGCTTAATCAGCCCCAGCATTTT
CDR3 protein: CASSQQLNQPQHF

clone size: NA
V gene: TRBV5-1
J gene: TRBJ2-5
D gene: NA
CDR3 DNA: TGCGCCAGCAGTTATGGAACCCATAACCAAGAGACCCAGTACTTC
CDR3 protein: CASSYGTHNQETQYF

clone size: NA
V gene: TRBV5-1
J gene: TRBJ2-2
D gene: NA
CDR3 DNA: TGCGCCAGCAGCTCGCCGGGATCTGACACCGGGGAGCTGTTTTTT
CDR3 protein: CASSSPGSDTGELFF

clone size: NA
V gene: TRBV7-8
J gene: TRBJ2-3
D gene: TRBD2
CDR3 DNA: TGTGCCAGCAGCTCCACTAGCGGGGGGGCCTATTTT
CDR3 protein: CASSSTSGGAYF

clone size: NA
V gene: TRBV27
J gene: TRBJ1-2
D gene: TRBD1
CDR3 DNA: TGTGCCAGCAGTTTTGGACAGGGAGGTGGCTACACCTTC
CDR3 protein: CASSFGQGGGYTF

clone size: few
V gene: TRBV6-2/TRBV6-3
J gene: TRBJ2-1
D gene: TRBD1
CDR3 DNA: TGTGCCAGCAGCTACAGGGGGCACGGCTACAATGAGCAGTTCTTC
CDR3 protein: CASSYRGHGYNEQFF

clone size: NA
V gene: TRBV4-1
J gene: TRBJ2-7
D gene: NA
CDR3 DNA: TGCGCCAGCAGTGCCTTAGAGGGGACCTACGAGCAGTACTTC
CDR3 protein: CASSALEGTYEQYF

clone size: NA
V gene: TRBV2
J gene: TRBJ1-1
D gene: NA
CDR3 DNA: TGTGCCAGCAAACGGTGGAACACTGAAGCTTTCTTT
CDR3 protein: CASKRWNTEAFF

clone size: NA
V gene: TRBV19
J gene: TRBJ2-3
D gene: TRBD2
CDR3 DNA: TGTGCCAGTATGCCAGCGGGAAACACAGATACGCAGTATTTT
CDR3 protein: CASMPAGNTDTQYF